This TCR beta chain was retrieved from a study of shared clonotypes between healthy human individuals. This CDR3 spans 15 amino acids. The germline V and J ends were trimmed by 4 bases and 10 bases, with 22 bases remaining between them. The germline V gene has CDR1 MNHEY and CDR2 SVGAGI. Measured with immunoSEQ multiplex PCR; TCRdb has only the in-frame clones, and not every one. Seen here are about 1.5 million clones, around 98% observed once, and the top ten hold around 0.45%. The V and J genes are TRBV6-5 and TRBJ1-1; D is possibly TRBD1 (5 bases). The material sequenced was naive CD4+ T cells sorted from blood. Subset: CD45RA+ positively selected. This TCR came from a man aged 30 to 39 in good health. The CDR3 DNA sequence: TGTGCCAGCAGTTCATCACCACGGGGGGGAACGCGAGCTTTCTTT. It translates to CASSSSPRGGTRAFF.